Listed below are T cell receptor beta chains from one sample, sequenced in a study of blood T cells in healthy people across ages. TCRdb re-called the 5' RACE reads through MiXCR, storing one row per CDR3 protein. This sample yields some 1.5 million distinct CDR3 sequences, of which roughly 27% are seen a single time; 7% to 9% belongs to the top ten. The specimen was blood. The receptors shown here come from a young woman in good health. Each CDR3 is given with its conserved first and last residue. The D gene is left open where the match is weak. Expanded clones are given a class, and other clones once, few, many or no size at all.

cdr3_aa: CASSLARRTYYPGEQFF
cdr3_nt: TGCGCCAGCAGCTTGGCCCGGAGGACATACTATCCCGGGGAGCAGTTCTTC
j_call: TRBJ2-1
d_call: NA
v_call: TRBV5-1
clone_size: NA

cdr3_aa: CASSSQGPLCGYTF
cdr3_nt: TGTGCCAGCAGTTCACAGGGGCCGCTATGTGGCTACACCTTC
j_call: TRBJ1-2
d_call: TRBD1
v_call: TRBV7-2
clone_size: NA

cdr3_aa: CSVEVRGHDTEAFF
cdr3_nt: TGCAGCGTTGAAGTAAGGGGGCATGACACTGAAGCTTTCTTT
j_call: TRBJ1-1
d_call: TRBD1
v_call: TRBV29-1
clone_size: NA

cdr3_aa: CASSLGGQTNTEAFF
cdr3_nt: TGTGCCAGCAGCTTAGGGGGACAAACGAACACTGAAGCTTTCTTT
j_call: TRBJ1-1
d_call: NA
v_call: TRBV7-2
clone_size: NA

cdr3_aa: CASSTSGSDEQFF
cdr3_nt: TGTGCCAGCAGCACTAGCGGGAGCGATGAGCAGTTCTTC
j_call: TRBJ2-1
d_call: TRBD2
v_call: TRBV7-9
clone_size: many

cdr3_aa: CSASGALRDTQYF
cdr3_nt: TGCAGTGCTAGCGGGGCGCTTCGGGATACGCAGTATTTT
j_call: TRBJ2-3
d_call: NA
v_call: TRBV20-1
clone_size: NA

cdr3_aa: CAWGRFSGRTDTQYF
cdr3_nt: TGTGCCTGGGGCCGCTTTAGCGGGAGAACAGATACGCAGTATTTT
j_call: TRBJ2-3
d_call: TRBD2
v_call: TRBV30
clone_size: few

cdr3_aa: CASSLLGVGANVLTF
cdr3_nt: TGTGCCAGCAGCTTACTCGGGGTTGGGGCCAACGTCCTGACTTTC
j_call: TRBJ2-6
d_call: NA
v_call: TRBV7-2
clone_size: many

cdr3_aa: CAISESGSPRTPDTQYF
cdr3_nt: TGTGCCATCAGTGAGTCTGGCAGCCCCCGGACCCCAGATACGCAGTATTTT
j_call: TRBJ2-3
d_call: NA
v_call: TRBV10-3
clone_size: few

cdr3_aa: CASSSWTDPSPLHF
cdr3_nt: TGTGCCAGCAGTTCCTGGACCGACCCTTCACCCCTCCACTTT
j_call: TRBJ1-6
d_call: NA
v_call: TRBV27
clone_size: NA

cdr3_aa: CSVGIAGELFF
cdr3_nt: TGCAGCGTGGGGATAGCCGGGGAGCTGTTTTTT
j_call: TRBJ2-2
d_call: NA
v_call: TRBV29-1
clone_size: few

cdr3_aa: CASSDAGGVTDTQYF
cdr3_nt: TGTGCCAGCAGTGATGCGGGGGGTGTCACAGATACGCAGTATTTT
j_call: TRBJ2-3
d_call: TRBD2
v_call: TRBV2
clone_size: once

cdr3_aa: CASSPAGPGAGYTF
cdr3_nt: TGTGCCAGCAGTCCGGCAGGCCCCGGGGCTGGCTACACCTTC
j_call: TRBJ1-2
d_call: NA
v_call: TRBV5-6
clone_size: few

cdr3_aa: CSALTSGGTDTQYF
cdr3_nt: TGCAGTGCTTTAACTAGCGGGGGCACAGATACGCAGTATTTT
j_call: TRBJ2-3
d_call: TRBD2
v_call: TRBV20-1
clone_size: NA

cdr3_aa: CSAATGIYEQYF
cdr3_nt: TGCAGTGCCGCCACAGGGATCTACGAGCAGTACTTC
j_call: TRBJ2-7
d_call: NA
v_call: TRBV20-1
clone_size: many

cdr3_aa: CASSSGQVGKQFF
cdr3_nt: TGCGCCAGCAGCTCGGGACAGGTCGGTAAGCAGTTCTTC
j_call: TRBJ2-1
d_call: TRBD1
v_call: TRBV5-1
clone_size: NA

cdr3_aa: CASRLRGLAERQETQYF
cdr3_nt: TGTGCCAGCAGGCTTAGAGGATTAGCGGAACGGCAAGAGACCCAGTACTTC
j_call: TRBJ2-5
d_call: NA
v_call: TRBV7-2
clone_size: NA

cdr3_aa: CASSYAGTVQYF
cdr3_nt: TGTGCCAGCAGTTACGCCGGCACGGTGCAGTATTTT
j_call: TRBJ2-3
d_call: NA
v_call: TRBV6-5
clone_size: few

cdr3_aa: CASSQGMVRIGTDTQYF
cdr3_nt: TGCGCCAGCAGCCAAGGAATGGTGAGGATCGGCACAGATACGCAGTATTTT
j_call: TRBJ2-3
d_call: NA
v_call: TRBV14
clone_size: once

cdr3_aa: CASSQDIDFPSGNTIYF
cdr3_nt: TGCGCCAGCAGCCAAGACATAGATTTCCCCTCTGGAAACACCATATATTTT
j_call: TRBJ1-3
d_call: NA
v_call: TRBV4-3
clone_size: NA

cdr3_aa: CASSLYPGLYDEQFF
cdr3_nt: TGTGCCAGCAGCCTATATCCTGGGTTATACGATGAGCAGTTCTTC
j_call: TRBJ2-1
d_call: NA
v_call: TRBV7-9
clone_size: NA

cdr3_aa: CAISEPGQGAYGQYF
cdr3_nt: TGTGCCATCAGTGAACCGGGACAGGGGGCCTACGGGCAGTACTTC
j_call: TRBJ2-7
d_call: TRBD1
v_call: TRBV10-3
clone_size: NA

cdr3_aa: CASSLVKGLQAFF
cdr3_nt: TGTGCCAGCAGCTTAGTTAAGGGGCTCCAAGCTTTCTTT
j_call: TRBJ1-1
d_call: NA
v_call: TRBV7-9
clone_size: few

cdr3_aa: CASSFRQGRSQETQYF
cdr3_nt: TGCGCCAGCAGCTTTCGACAGGGGAGATCCCAAGAGACCCAGTACTTC
j_call: TRBJ2-5
d_call: TRBD1
v_call: TRBV5-1
clone_size: NA

cdr3_aa: CATSRSPSEGNEQYF
cdr3_nt: TGTGCCACCAGCAGGTCGCCTAGCGAGGGTAACGAGCAGTACTTC
j_call: TRBJ2-7
d_call: NA
v_call: TRBV15
clone_size: few

cdr3_aa: CASSLTGGNNEQFF
cdr3_nt: TGTGCCAGCAGCTTAACAGGGGGCAACAATGAGCAGTTCTTC
j_call: TRBJ2-1
d_call: TRBD1
v_call: TRBV7-3
clone_size: many

cdr3_aa: CASTPQGFSTDTQYF
cdr3_nt: TGTGCCAGCACGCCGCAGGGATTTAGCACAGATACGCAGTATTTT
j_call: TRBJ2-3
d_call: NA
v_call: TRBV6-1
clone_size: NA

cdr3_aa: CSAHPGRSWEAFF
cdr3_nt: TGCAGTGCTCACCCAGGACGGTCTTGGGAAGCTTTCTTT
j_call: TRBJ1-1
d_call: NA
v_call: TRBV20-1
clone_size: few

cdr3_aa: CSALAGGSYEQYF
cdr3_nt: TGCAGTGCTCTAGCGGGGGGCTCCTACGAGCAGTACTTC
j_call: TRBJ2-7
d_call: TRBD2
v_call: TRBV20-1
clone_size: many

cdr3_aa: CASSLGQGGVGEKLFF
cdr3_nt: TGTGCCAGCAGCTTGGGGCAGGGAGGAGTAGGCGAAAAACTGTTTTTT
j_call: TRBJ1-4
d_call: NA
v_call: TRBV7-9
clone_size: few

cdr3_aa: CSARDLSYTGEQFF
cdr3_nt: TGCAGTGCTAGAGACCTTAGCTATACCGGGGAGCAGTTCTTC
j_call: TRBJ2-1
d_call: NA
v_call: TRBV20-1
clone_size: many

cdr3_aa: CASISGTTVGELFF
cdr3_nt: TGTGCCAGCATTTCCGGGACTACGGTCGGGGAGCTGTTTTTT
j_call: TRBJ2-2
d_call: TRBD2
v_call: TRBV12-3/TRBV12-4
clone_size: few

cdr3_aa: CASSDLGFAGRDNVQFF
cdr3_nt: TGTGCCAGCAGTGACCTAGGTTTCGCCGGTAGGGACAATGTGCAGTTCTTC
j_call: TRBJ2-1
d_call: NA
v_call: TRBV6-1
clone_size: NA

cdr3_aa: CASRKDSHNEQFF
cdr3_nt: TGTGCCAGCAGAAAGGACAGTCACAATGAGCAGTTCTTC
j_call: TRBJ2-1
d_call: NA
v_call: TRBV5-4
clone_size: NA

cdr3_aa: CASSPQKTSTDTQYF
cdr3_nt: TGTGCCAGCAGCCCCCAAAAGACTAGCACAGATACGCAGTATTTT
j_call: TRBJ2-3
d_call: NA
v_call: TRBV12-3/TRBV12-4
clone_size: few

cdr3_aa: CASGDRYNSPLHF
cdr3_nt: TGTGCCAGCGGGGACCGGTATAATTCACCCCTCCACTTT
j_call: TRBJ1-6
d_call: NA
v_call: TRBV25-1
clone_size: NA

cdr3_aa: CASSLEFGRARGNIQYF
cdr3_nt: TGTGCCAGCAGCTTAGAATTCGGGAGGGCCCGGGGAAACATTCAGTACTTC
j_call: TRBJ2-4
d_call: TRBD2
v_call: TRBV7-8
clone_size: many

cdr3_aa: CASSVAGQPTYGYTF
cdr3_nt: TGTGCCAGCAGCGTAGCTGGACAGCCAACCTATGGCTACACCTTC
j_call: TRBJ1-2
d_call: NA
v_call: TRBV9
clone_size: many

cdr3_aa: CASQPQGWHEQFF
cdr3_nt: TGCGCCAGTCAACCCCAGGGTTGGCATGAGCAGTTCTTC
j_call: TRBJ2-1
d_call: NA
v_call: TRBV5-1
clone_size: many

cdr3_aa: CASSYERGTGYNEQFF
cdr3_nt: TGTGCCAGCAGTTACGAGAGGGGGACAGGGTACAATGAGCAGTTCTTC
j_call: TRBJ2-1
d_call: TRBD1
v_call: TRBV6-2/TRBV6-3
clone_size: few

cdr3_aa: CASSANRGCYGYTF
cdr3_nt: TGTGCCAGCAGCGCCAACAGGGGGTGCTATGGCTACACCTTC
j_call: TRBJ1-2
d_call: NA
v_call: TRBV21-1
clone_size: NA

cdr3_aa: CASSSPTATNLYEQYF
cdr3_nt: TGTGCCAGTAGTTCCCCTACAGCTACGAATTTGTACGAGCAGTACTTC
j_call: TRBJ2-7
d_call: NA
v_call: TRBV28
clone_size: NA

cdr3_aa: CASSPPGTGYNEQFF
cdr3_nt: TGCGCCAGCAGCCCACCCGGGACAGGGTACAATGAGCAGTTCTTC
j_call: TRBJ2-1
d_call: TRBD1
v_call: TRBV7-3
clone_size: many

cdr3_aa: CSGRAGGTDTQYF
cdr3_nt: TGCAGCGGTCGCGCAGGAGGCACAGATACGCAGTATTTT
j_call: TRBJ2-3
d_call: NA
v_call: TRBV29-1
clone_size: many

cdr3_aa: CASSPDRPPWPQHF
cdr3_nt: TGTGCCAGCAGCCCGGACAGACCCCCTTGGCCCCAGCATTTT
j_call: TRBJ1-5
d_call: NA
v_call: TRBV28
clone_size: once

cdr3_aa: CASSYSSTTMNTEAFF
cdr3_nt: TGTGCCAGCAGTTACTCGAGTACAACCATGAACACTGAAGCTTTCTTT
j_call: TRBJ1-1
d_call: NA
v_call: TRBV6-2/TRBV6-3
clone_size: few

cdr3_aa: CASRLGGRDTEAFF
cdr3_nt: TGTGCCAGCAGACTAGGGGGCCGGGACACTGAAGCTTTCTTT
j_call: TRBJ1-1
d_call: TRBD1
v_call: TRBV6-2/TRBV6-3
clone_size: NA

cdr3_aa: CATLTGSANTEAFF
cdr3_nt: TGTGCCACACTTACAGGTAGCGCGAACACTGAAGCTTTCTTT
j_call: TRBJ1-1
d_call: NA
v_call: TRBV28
clone_size: few

cdr3_aa: CASSQQGAAFDEQFF
cdr3_nt: TGTGCCAGCAGCCAACAGGGCGCCGCGTTCGATGAGCAGTTCTTC
j_call: TRBJ2-1
d_call: NA
v_call: TRBV7-7
clone_size: few

cdr3_aa: CASSLQQNTEAFF
cdr3_nt: TGCGCCAGCAGCCTCCAGCAGAACACTGAAGCTTTCTTT
j_call: TRBJ1-1
d_call: NA
v_call: TRBV5-1
clone_size: NA

cdr3_aa: CASSAPASRGWNEQFF
cdr3_nt: TGTGCCAGCAGCGCCCCAGCCTCGCGGGGTTGGAATGAGCAGTTCTTC
j_call: TRBJ2-1
d_call: NA
v_call: TRBV9
clone_size: NA

cdr3_aa: CASSQDVREGAYEQYF
cdr3_nt: TGCGCCAGCAGCCAAGATGTCAGGGAAGGGGCCTACGAGCAGTACTTC
j_call: TRBJ2-7
d_call: NA
v_call: TRBV4-1
clone_size: many